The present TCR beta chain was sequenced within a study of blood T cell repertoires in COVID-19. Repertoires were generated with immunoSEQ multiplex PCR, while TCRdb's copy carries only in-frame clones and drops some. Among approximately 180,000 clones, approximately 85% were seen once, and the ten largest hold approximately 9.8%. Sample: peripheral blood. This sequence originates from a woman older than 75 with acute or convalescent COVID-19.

The CDR3 loop reads CASSLTGTGIGGYTF. DNA for the CDR3: TGTGCCAGCAGCCTGACAGGGACGGGGATTGGTGGCTACACCTTC. The rearrangement links TRBV3-1 (or the pseudogene TRBV3-2) to TRBJ1-2, with 7 nucleotides matching TRBD1. Germline V lookup: CDR1 LGHDT, CDR2 YNNKEL (reference sequence). The CDR3 contains 15 residues. Trimming took 4 bases from V and 7 from J; bases not matched to a gene: 12.